This TCR beta chain appears in the sequencing data of a study of blood T cell repertoires in COVID-19. Method: immunoSEQ multiplex PCR; TCRdb's copy keeps in-frame clones and lacks some. The sample records 170,000 or so clones, approximately 87% being singletons. This clone was seen only once. The ends were cut back, 5 bases at V and 1 base at J, with 17 bases in the middle. CDR1 and CDR2 from the germline V gene are SGHTA and FQGNSA. This CDR3 is 16 amino acids long. Sequenced material: peripheral blood. The TCR sequence derives from a woman aged 18-29 years who had recovered from COVID-19. J is TRBJ2-5 and V is TRBV7-2; D call uncertain. This CDR3 is CASSPAGAHIQETQYF. CDR3 coding DNA: TGTGCCAGCAGCCCGGCCGGAGCGCACATCCAAGAGACCCAGTACTTC.